This passage covers 4 T cell receptor beta chains from one sample sequenced in a study of cytomegalovirus exposure and HLA in healthy donors. The PCR had 60 Vbeta and 13 Jbeta primers. Profiling relied on immunoSEQ multiplex PCR, and the TCRdb table lists in-frame clones only, not all of them. The sample has under 200,000 clones, approximately 80% seen once; the top ten hold about 2.6%. Sequenced sample: PBMCs. The receptors were sampled from a woman aged 40 to 50 in good health and CMV-seropositive.

The chain has TRBV30 and TRBJ2-7; TRBD1 agrees at 9 bases. V was pared by 4 bases and J by 5 bases, with 6 bases of the junction left unmatched. The CDR3 covers 13 residues. Germline V gene sequence: CDR1 GTSNPN, CDR2 SVGIG (reference sequence). CDR3 in DNA: TGTGCCTGGAATACGGGACAGGGAAACGAGCAGTACTTC. This sequence encodes CAWNTGQGNEQYF.

This chain uses TRBV27 with TRBJ2-5; 7 bases line up with TRBD2. The J segment lost 2 bases and the V segment lost 6 bases, leaving 12 bases of the junction unmatched. Germline V lookup: CDR1 MNHEY, CDR2 SMNVEV (reference sequence). CDR3 size: 16 residues. The CDR3 loop is CASRRGGGRGQETQYF. The CDR3 bases are TGTGCCAGCAGAAGAGGCGGGGGTAGAGGGCAAGAGACCCAGTACTTC.

Regarding this clone: Compared with germline, one end of the junction differs, possibly owing to a read error. V and J are TRBV4-2 and TRBJ2-4, with 8 positions matching TRBD2. This CDR3 has 16 residues. Germline V gives CDR1 LGHNA, CDR2 YNFKEQ. The CDR3 nucleotides read TGTGCCAGCGGCCAAGATTGGAGCGGGGGAAGAAACATTCAGTACTTC. Translation gives CASGQDWSGGRNIQYF.

This chain connects TRBV7-6 to TRBJ2-2; TRBD2 agrees at 8 bases. Germline CDR1 SGHVS, CDR2 FNYEAQ. CDR3 size: 16 residues. Germline trimming cut 5 bases from V and 0 bases from J; bases unmatched to any gene: 5. CDR3 coding DNA: TGTGCCAGCAGCCAAGAGACTAGCGCGAACACCGGGGAGCTGTTTTTT. It is translated as CASSQETSANTGELFF.